One and the same sample provided the 7 T cell receptor beta chains below, sequenced in a study of blood T cells in healthy people across ages. PCR was performed a second time for about 7 to 11 cycles using a sample-barcoded 5' primer and a J-beta primer mix. One entry per CDR3 protein, called by TCRdb with MiXCR from the 5' RACE reads. The sample shows fewer than 800,000 distinct CDR3 sequences, approximately 50% of them seen only once. Sequencing used blood. These receptors were collected from a woman aged 55-70 years in good health.

This clonotype was recorded a few times. This sequence joins TRBV27 and TRBJ2-3, with 7 bases lining up with TRBD2. Unmatched junction bases numbered 13, after V lost 6 bases and J lost 1 base. This CDR3 has 17 residues. Germline V gene lookup returns CDR1 MNHEY and CDR2 SMNVEV (reference sequence). The CDR3 region has the DNA TGTGCCAGCAGAATGTTCAGCGGGAAACCGGGCACAGATACGCAGTATTTT. This codes for CASRMFSGKPGTDTQYF.

The CDR3 sequence: CASSAGTSGRVYNEQFF. The CDR3 nucleotides are TGTGCCAGCAGCGCAGGGACTAGCGGGAGGGTCTACAATGAGCAGTTCTTC. The V gene is TRBV9, the J gene TRBJ2-1; TRBD2 matches at 16 bases. The CDR3 extends over 17 amino acids. CDR1 is SGDLS and CDR2 is YYNGEE in the germline V gene. Trimming cost V 3 bases and J 3 bases; bases outside gene matches: 3.

The J gene is TRBJ1-2, the V gene TRBV5-8; 7 bases line up with TRBD1. Germline CDR1 and CDR2: SGHTS and YDEGEE. V lost 3 bases to trimming and J lost 4 bases; unmatched junction nucleotides: 15. This CDR3 region has 17 residues. The CDR3 region is CASSWDVTTGAAYGYTF. In nucleotides, the CDR3 is TGTGCCAGCAGCTGGGACGTGACTACAGGGGCCGCCTATGGCTACACCTTC.

Of note for this clonotype: Germline is not matched at one junction end, which may reflect a read error. J is TRBJ2-3 and V is TRBV15, with 7 bases fitting TRBD1. Looked up from germline, CDR1 is LNHNV and CDR2 is YYDKDF (reference sequence). This CDR3 has 14 residues. The DNA of the CDR3 is TGTGCCGCCAGCAGACAGGGCTCGGCAGATACGCAGTATTTT. As protein: CAASRQGSADTQYF.

This rearrangement joins TRBV30 to TRBJ2-4; D possibly corresponds to TRBD1 (5 bases). Per the germline V gene, CDR1 is GTSNPN and CDR2 is SVGIG (reference sequence). With 2 bases removed from V and 0 bases from J, the gap between germline ends came to 14 bases. The CDR3 length is 16 residues. CDR3 sequence (DNA): TGTGCCTGGAGTTTAGGGCAGGACATAGCCAAAAACATTCAGTACTTC. This gives the protein CAWSLGQDIAKNIQYF.

This clonotype showed up just a few times. CDR3 sequence: CASSTQGQPQHF. As DNA, the CDR3 is TGTGCCAGCAGCACTCAGGGTCAGCCCCAGCATTTT. J is TRBJ1-5 and V is TRBV28, with D perhaps TRBD1 (5 bases). Trimming stripped 6 bases from V and 6 bases from J, with 9 bases between. There are 12 residues in the CDR3. Germline V gives CDR1 MDHEN, CDR2 SYDVKM.

This clonotype was seen at least ten times. The V gene is TRBV7-8, the J gene TRBJ2-7; D is unclear. The CDR3 is 13 amino acids. V dropped 1 base and J dropped 3 bases, with 7 bases sitting between them. Per the germline V gene, CDR1 is SGHVS and CDR2 is FQNEAQ. CDR3 amino acids: CASSLGWGYEQYF. Here the CDR3 DNA reads TGTGCCAGCAGCTTAGGGTGGGGCTACGAGCAGTACTTC. Based on the CDR3 plus reference TRBV7-8 and TRBJ2-7, the full variable domain is GAGVSQSPRYKVAKRGQDVALRCDPISGHVSLFWYQQALGQGPEFLTYFQNEAQLDKSGLPSDRFFAERPEGSVSTLKIQRTQQEDSAVYLCASSLGWGYEQYFGPGTRLTVT.